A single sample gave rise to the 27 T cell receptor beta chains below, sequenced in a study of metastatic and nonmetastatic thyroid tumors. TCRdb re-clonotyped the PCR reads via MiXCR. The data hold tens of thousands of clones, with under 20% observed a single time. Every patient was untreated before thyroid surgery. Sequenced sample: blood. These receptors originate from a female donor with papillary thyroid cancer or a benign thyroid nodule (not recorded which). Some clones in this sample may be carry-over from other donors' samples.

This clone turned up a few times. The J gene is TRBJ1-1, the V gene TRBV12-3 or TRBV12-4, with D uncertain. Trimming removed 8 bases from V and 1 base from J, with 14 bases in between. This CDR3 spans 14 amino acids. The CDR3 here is CASYSASENTEAFF. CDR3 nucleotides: TGTGCCAGCTATTCCGCGTCGGAGAACACTGAAGCTTTCTTT.

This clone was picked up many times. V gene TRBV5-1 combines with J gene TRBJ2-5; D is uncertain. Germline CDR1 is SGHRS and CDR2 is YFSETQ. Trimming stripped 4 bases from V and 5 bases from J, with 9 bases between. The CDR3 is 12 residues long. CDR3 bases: TGCGCCAGCAGCCAAAACAGTGAGACCCAGTACTTC. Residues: CASSQNSETQYF.

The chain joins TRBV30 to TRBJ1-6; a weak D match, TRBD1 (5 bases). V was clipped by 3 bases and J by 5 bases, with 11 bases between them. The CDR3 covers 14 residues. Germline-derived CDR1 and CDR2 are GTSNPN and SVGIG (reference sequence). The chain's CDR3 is CAWSVAGNNSPLHF. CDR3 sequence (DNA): TGTGCCTGGAGCGTAGCAGGGAATAATTCACCCCTCCACTTT.

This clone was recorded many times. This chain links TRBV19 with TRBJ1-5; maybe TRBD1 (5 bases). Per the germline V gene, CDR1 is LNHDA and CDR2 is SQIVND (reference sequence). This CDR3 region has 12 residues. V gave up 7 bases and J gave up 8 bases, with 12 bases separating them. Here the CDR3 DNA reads TGTGCCAGTACCATTGGGGGGAAGCCCCAGCATTTT. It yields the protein CASTIGGKPQHF.

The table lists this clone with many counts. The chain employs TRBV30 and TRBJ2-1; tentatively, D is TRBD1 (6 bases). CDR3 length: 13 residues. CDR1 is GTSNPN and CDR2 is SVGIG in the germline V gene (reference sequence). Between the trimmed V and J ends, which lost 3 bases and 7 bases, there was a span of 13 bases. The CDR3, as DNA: TGTGCCTGGAGCGGTTGGGGGCCGAATGAGCAGTTCTTC. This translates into CAWSGWGPNEQFF.

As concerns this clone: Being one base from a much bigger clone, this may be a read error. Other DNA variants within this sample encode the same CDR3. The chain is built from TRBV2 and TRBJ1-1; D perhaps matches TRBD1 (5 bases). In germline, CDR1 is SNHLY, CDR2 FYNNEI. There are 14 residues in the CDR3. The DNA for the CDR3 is TGCGCCAGCAGTCTTAGGGCAGGGTACACTGAAGCTTTCTTT. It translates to CASSLRAGYTEAFF.

The CDR3 DNA follows: TGTGCCAGCAGCCCCTCTATGGGTGTCTCCTACGAGCAGTACTTC. Residues: CASSPSMGVSYEQYF. The gene calls are TRBV9 and TRBJ2-7, with no clear D. The ends were cut back, 4 bases at V and 0 bases at J, with 14 bases in the middle. This CDR3 contains 15 residues. Germline loops: CDR1 SGDLS, CDR2 YYNGEE.

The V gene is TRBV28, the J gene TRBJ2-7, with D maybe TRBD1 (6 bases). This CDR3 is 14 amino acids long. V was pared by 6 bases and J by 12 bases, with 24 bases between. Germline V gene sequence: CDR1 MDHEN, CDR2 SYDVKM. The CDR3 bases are TGTGCCAGCAGCACTTCCGGGACATACCATTCTCTGTACTTC. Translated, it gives CASSTSGTYHSLYF.

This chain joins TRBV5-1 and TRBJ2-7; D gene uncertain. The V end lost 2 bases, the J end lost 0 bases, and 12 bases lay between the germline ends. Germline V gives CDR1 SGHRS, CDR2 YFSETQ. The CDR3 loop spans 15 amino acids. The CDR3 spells CASSFTFRSSYEQYF. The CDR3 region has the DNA TGCGCCAGCAGCTTCACTTTTCGCTCCTCCTACGAGCAGTACTTC.

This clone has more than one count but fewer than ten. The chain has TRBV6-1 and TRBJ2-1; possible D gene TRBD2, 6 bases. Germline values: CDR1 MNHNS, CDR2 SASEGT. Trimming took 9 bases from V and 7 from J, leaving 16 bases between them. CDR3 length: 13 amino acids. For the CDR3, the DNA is TGTGCCAGAAGACGCAGACTAGTAAATGAGCAGTTCTTC. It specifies CARRRRLVNEQFF.

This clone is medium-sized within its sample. The CDR3 sequence is CASSSTLAGGTPSYNEQFF. The CDR3, as DNA: TGTGCCAGCAGTTCGACCCTAGCGGGAGGCACTCCCTCCTACAATGAGCAGTTCTTC. The chain couples TRBV6-2 or TRBV6-3 to TRBJ2-1, with 11 bases matching TRBD2. Germline V lookup: CDR1 MNHEY, CDR2 SVGEGT. This CDR3 has 19 amino acids. V was clipped by 4 bases and J by 0 bases; unmatched bases: 11.

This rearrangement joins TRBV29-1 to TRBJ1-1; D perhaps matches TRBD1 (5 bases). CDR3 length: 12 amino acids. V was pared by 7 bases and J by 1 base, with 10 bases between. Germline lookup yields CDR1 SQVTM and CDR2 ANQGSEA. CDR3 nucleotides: TGCAGCGCAATTCAGGGGAACACTGAAGCTTTCTTT. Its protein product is CSAIQGNTEAFF.

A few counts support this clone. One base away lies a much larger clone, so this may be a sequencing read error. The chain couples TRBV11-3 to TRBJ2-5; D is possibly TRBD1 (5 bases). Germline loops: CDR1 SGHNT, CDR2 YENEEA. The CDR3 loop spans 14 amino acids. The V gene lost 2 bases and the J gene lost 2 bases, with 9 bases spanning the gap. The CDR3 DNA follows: TGTGCCAGCAGCTTAAGAGGACATCAAGAGACCCAGTACTTC. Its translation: CASSLRGHQETQYF.

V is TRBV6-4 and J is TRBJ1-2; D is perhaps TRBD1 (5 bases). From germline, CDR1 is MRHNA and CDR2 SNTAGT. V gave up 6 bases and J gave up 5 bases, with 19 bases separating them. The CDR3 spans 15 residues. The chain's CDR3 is CASSPTAGQGYGYTF. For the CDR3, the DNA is TGTGCCAGCAGCCCGACCGCTGGGCAGGGATATGGCTACACCTTC.

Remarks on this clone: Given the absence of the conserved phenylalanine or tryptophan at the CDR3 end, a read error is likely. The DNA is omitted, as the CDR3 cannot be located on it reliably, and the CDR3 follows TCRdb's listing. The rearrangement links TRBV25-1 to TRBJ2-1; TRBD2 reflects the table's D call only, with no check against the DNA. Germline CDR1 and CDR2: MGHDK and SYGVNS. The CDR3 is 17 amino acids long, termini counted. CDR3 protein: CASSLRVRRLATNEQDL.

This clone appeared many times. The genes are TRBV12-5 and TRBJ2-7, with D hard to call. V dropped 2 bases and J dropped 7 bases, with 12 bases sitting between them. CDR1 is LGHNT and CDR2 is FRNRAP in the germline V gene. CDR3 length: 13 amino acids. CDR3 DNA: TGTGCTAGTGGTTTGCTTCTAGGGTCGGAGCAGTACTTC. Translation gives CASGLLLGSEQYF.

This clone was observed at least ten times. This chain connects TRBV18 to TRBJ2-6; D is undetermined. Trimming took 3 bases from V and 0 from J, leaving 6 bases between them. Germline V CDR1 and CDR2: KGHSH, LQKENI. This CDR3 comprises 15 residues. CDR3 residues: CASSPSRSGANVLTF. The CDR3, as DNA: TGTGCCAGCTCACCTTCCCGCTCTGGGGCCAACGTCCTGACTTTC.

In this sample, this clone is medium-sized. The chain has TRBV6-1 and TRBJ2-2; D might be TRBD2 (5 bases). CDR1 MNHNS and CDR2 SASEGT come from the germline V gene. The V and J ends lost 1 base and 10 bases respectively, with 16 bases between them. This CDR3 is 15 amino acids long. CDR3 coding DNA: TGTGCCAGCAGTGAAGGAACCCTTGGACTGACGGAGCTGTTTTTT. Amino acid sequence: CASSEGTLGLTELFF.

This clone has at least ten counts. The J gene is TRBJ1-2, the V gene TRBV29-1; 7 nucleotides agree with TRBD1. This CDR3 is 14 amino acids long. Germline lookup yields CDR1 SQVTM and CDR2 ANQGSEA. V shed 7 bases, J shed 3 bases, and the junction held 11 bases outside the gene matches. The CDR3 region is CSDARTGDYYGYTF. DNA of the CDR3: TGCAGCGACGCCCGGACAGGAGACTACTATGGCTACACCTTC.

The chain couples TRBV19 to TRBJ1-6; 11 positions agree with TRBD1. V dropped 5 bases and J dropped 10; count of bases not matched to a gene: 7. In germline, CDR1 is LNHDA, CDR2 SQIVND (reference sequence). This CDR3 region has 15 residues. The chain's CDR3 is CASSPRDRGFSPLHF. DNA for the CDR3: TGTGCCAGTAGTCCCCGGGACAGGGGGTTCTCACCCCTCCACTTT. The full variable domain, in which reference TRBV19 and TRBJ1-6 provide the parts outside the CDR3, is DGGITQSPKYLFRKEGQNVTLSCEQNLNHDAMYWYRQDPGQGLRLIYYSQIVNDFQKGDIAEGYSVSREKKESFPLTVTSAQKNPTAFYLCASSPRDRGFSPLHFGNGTRLTVT.

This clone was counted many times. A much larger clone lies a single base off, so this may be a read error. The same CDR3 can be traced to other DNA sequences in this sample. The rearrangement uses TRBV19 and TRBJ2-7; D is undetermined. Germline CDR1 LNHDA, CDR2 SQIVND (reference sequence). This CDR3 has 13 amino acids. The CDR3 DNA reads TGTGCCAGTACCGCCGGCCCCGGCTACGAACAGTACTTC. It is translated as CASTAGPGYEQYF.

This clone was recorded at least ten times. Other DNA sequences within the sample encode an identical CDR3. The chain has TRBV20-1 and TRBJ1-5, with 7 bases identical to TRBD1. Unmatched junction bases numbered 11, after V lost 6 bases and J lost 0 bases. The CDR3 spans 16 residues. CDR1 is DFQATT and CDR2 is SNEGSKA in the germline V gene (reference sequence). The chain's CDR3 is CSARRDRTDSNQPQHF. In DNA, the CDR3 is TGCAGTGCGCGTAGGGACAGAACAGATAGCAATCAGCCCCAGCATTTT.

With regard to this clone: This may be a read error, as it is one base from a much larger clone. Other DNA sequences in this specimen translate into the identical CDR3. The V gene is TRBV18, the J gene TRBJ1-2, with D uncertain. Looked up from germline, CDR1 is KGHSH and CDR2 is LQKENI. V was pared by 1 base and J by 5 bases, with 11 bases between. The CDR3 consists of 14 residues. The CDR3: CASSPLAVSYGYTF. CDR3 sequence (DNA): TGTGCCAGCTCACCACTGGCAGTATCATATGGCTACACCTTC.

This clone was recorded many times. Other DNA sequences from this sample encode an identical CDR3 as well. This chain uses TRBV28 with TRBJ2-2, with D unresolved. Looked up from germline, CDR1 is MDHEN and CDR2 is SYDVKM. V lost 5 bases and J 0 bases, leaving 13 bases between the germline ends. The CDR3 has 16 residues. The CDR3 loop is CASSLPGLTNTGELFF. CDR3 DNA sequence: TGTGCCAGCAGTCTACCCGGGCTGACGAACACCGGGGAGCTGTTTTTT. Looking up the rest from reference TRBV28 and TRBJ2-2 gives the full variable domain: DVKVTQSSRYLVKRTGEKVFLECVQDMDHENMFWYRQDPGLGLRLIYFSYDVKMKEKGDIPEGYSVSREKKERFSLILESASTNQTSMYLCASSLPGLTNTGELFFGEGSRLTVL.

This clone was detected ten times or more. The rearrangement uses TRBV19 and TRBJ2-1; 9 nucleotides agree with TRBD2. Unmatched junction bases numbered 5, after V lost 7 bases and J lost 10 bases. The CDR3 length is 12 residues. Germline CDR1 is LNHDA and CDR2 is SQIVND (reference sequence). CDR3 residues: CASTTSGTEQFF. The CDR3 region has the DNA TGTGCCAGTACGACTAGCGGAACCGAGCAGTTCTTC.

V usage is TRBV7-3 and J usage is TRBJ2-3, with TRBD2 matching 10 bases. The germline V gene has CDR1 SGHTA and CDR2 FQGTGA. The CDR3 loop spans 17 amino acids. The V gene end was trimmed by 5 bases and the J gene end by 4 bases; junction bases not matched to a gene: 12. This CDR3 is CASSDVRASGGPDTQYF. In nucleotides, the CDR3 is TGTGCCAGCAGCGACGTGAGGGCTAGCGGGGGCCCAGATACGCAGTATTTT.

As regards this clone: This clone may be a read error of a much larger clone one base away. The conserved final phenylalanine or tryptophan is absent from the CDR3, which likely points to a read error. This CDR3 is CASSLATAGDSYEQYL. The CDR3 DNA reads TGTGCCAGCAGCTTAGCGACCGCGGGAGACTCCTACGAGCAGTACCTC. V gene TRBV11-1 combines with J gene TRBJ2-7, with TRBD2 matching 7 bases. Germline-derived CDR1 and CDR2 are SGHAT and FQDESV (reference sequence). With V trimmed by 0 bases and J by 0 bases, 5 bases remained unmatched. The CDR3 contains 16 residues.